These 11 T cell receptor beta chains were all obtained from the same sample, sequenced in a study of response to subunit inactivated influenza vaccine. In TCRdb, the RT-PCR reads were re-called with MiXCR into one record per CDR3 protein. This sample yields 500,000 to 600,000 distinct CDR3 sequences, of which about 15% are seen a single time; about 3% belongs to the top ten. This material consisted of CD4+ T cells sorted from PBMCs, taken approximately 25 months after vaccination. The source of these receptors is a man in his fifties or sixties who received an inactivated influenza vaccine.

This clonotype has more than one count but fewer than ten. This rearrangement joins TRBV4-2 to TRBJ1-5, with 9 bases aligning to TRBD1. This CDR3 is 16 amino acids long. Germline V lookup: CDR1 LGHNA, CDR2 YNFKEQ. Germline trimming cut 3 bases from V and 0 bases from J; bases unmatched to any gene: 3. The CDR3 region is CASSQDRGYSNQPQHF. CDR3 DNA sequence: TGTGCCAGCAGCCAGGACAGGGGCTATAGCAATCAGCCCCAGCATTTT.

The chain recombines TRBV6-8 with TRBJ1-2; D gene unclear. The CDR3 runs to 15 residues. The V end was cut by 0 bases, the J end by 3 bases, with 11 bases between. Germline CDR1 and CDR2: MNHGY and SAAAGT. CDR3 in amino acids: CASSYSDGIDYGYTF. DNA of the CDR3: TGTGCCAGCAGTTACTCCGACGGTATCGACTATGGCTACACCTTC.

This clonotype was picked up a small number of times. Written as DNA, the CDR3 is TGCGCCAGCAGCCAGCCCTGGGGACTAGGCTCAGATACGCAGTATTTT. It translates to CASSQPWGLGSDTQYF. The chain couples TRBV4-1 to TRBJ2-3, with 8 bases matching TRBD2. V was pared by 3 bases and J by 4 bases, with 9 bases of the junction left unmatched. CDR3 length equals 16 residues. Germline CDR1 reads MGHRA; CDR2 reads YSYEKL.

The V gene is TRBV20-1, the J gene TRBJ2-2; TRBD1 might be the D (6 bases). CDR1 and CDR2 from the germline V gene are DFQATT and SNEGSKA (reference sequence). The CDR3 runs to 13 residues. The V end lost 6 bases, the J end lost 2 bases, and 10 bases lay between the germline ends. The CDR3 DNA sequence: TGCAGTGCCCAGGACAGAAACACCGGGGAGCTGTTTTTT. Translating gives CSAQDRNTGELFF.

V usage is TRBV7-2 and J usage is TRBJ2-3; 10 bases map to TRBD1. Germline CDR1 and CDR2: SGHTA and FQGNSA. V lost 3 bases and J lost 7; bases outside the gene matches: 4. The CDR3 totals 14 residues. CDR3 protein: CASSLRQGANTQYF. The CDR3 DNA sequence: TGTGCCAGCAGCTTGAGACAGGGGGCAAATACGCAGTATTTT.

The gene calls are TRBV10-3 and TRBJ2-4, with D possibly matching TRBD2 (6 bases). The CDR3 is made up of 17 amino acids. CDR1 ENHRY and CDR2 SYGVKD come from the germline V gene. With 0 bases removed from V and 0 bases from J, the gap between germline ends came to 12 bases. As DNA, the CDR3 is TGTGCCATCAGTGAGTCGAGCGGGTCACTAGCCAAAAACATTCAGTACTTC. Its protein is CAISESSGSLAKNIQYF.

The chain is built from TRBV30 and TRBJ1-1; D unclear. Germline V lookup: CDR1 GTSNPN, CDR2 SVGIG (reference sequence). This CDR3 has 16 amino acids. The ends were cut back, 1 base at V and 3 bases at J, with 18 bases in the middle. CDR3 sequence (DNA): TGTGCCTGGAGTGAGTTAGCACAGTTCTTGGACACTGAAGCTTTCTTT. It yields the protein CAWSELAQFLDTEAFF.

This clonotype was seen repeatedly, ten times or more. The V and J genes are TRBV4-3 and TRBJ1-6, with 9 bases lining up with TRBD1. The CDR3 spans 15 residues. Germline CDR1 is LGHNA and CDR2 is YSLEER. The trim removed 4 bases at V and 7 bases at J, leaving 5 bases unmatched. The CDR3 spells CASSRRTGANSPLHF. The CDR3 bases are TGCGCCAGCAGCCGACGGACAGGGGCAAATTCACCCCTCCACTTT.

This clonotype was observed a few times. The chain combines TRBV27 with TRBJ2-2; 7 nucleotides line up with TRBD1. V dropped 6 bases and J dropped 4; count of bases not matched to a gene: 8. Germline V gene data show CDR1 as MNHEY and CDR2 as SMNVEV (reference sequence). The CDR3 is 15 residues long. This CDR3 is CASRREPGGTGELFF. The CDR3 DNA is TGTGCCAGCAGGCGCGAGCCAGGGGGCACCGGGGAGCTGTTTTTT.

This clonotype appeared many times. The V and J genes are TRBV27 and TRBJ2-3; D possibly corresponds to TRBD1 (7 bases). Germline values: CDR1 MNHEY, CDR2 SMNVEV (reference sequence). V was clipped by 0 bases and J by 5 bases, with 12 bases between them. The CDR3 length is 15 residues. As DNA, the CDR3 is TGTGCCAGCAGTTTATCCAGGGGGGATGTAGATACGCAGTATTTT. Protein product: CASSLSRGDVDTQYF.

Only a few counts were recorded for this clonotype. J is TRBJ1-1 and V is TRBV6-2 or TRBV6-3, with 11 bases lining up with TRBD1. The CDR3 contains 17 residues. Per germline, CDR1 MNHEY and CDR2 SVGEGT. The V gene end was trimmed by 3 bases and the J gene end by 1 base; junction bases not matched to a gene: 7. CDR3: CASSYRTGGVENTEAFF. CDR3 DNA: TGTGCCAGCAGTTATAGGACAGGGGGCGTTGAGAACACTGAAGCTTTCTTT.